The clone carrying this TCR beta chain showed up many times. What it binds is unknown. The data were obtained in a study of T cell repertoires in cytomegalovirus infection. Study information: CMV infection together with matching HLA type was indicated by public TCR beta signatures. Study-level findings and limits: Totalled public TCR beta family frequency picked out people who carried CMV plus the relevant HLA. There were HLA-C-restricted CMV-specific TCR beta clonotypes dominating the ex vivo response.

MiXCR, run by TCRdb on the reads, gives a single entry per CDR3 protein. This sample has 250,000 or so distinct CDR3 sequences, with roughly 12% found just once. The length of the CDR3 is 14 residues. The germline V gene encodes CDR1 MDHEN and CDR2 SYDVKM. Trimming took 3 bases from V and 6 from J, leaving 15 bases between them. V and J are TRBV28 and TRBJ2-7; TRBD2 is a possible D gene (5 bases). Sequencing input: PBMCs. The TCR sequence derives from a human donor in good health (CMV status not recorded). Some clones in this sample may be carry-over from other donors' samples. The CDR3 sequence: CASSFSRGASEQYF. The CDR3, as DNA: TGTGCCAGCAGTTTTTCCCGGGGAGCAAGCGAGCAGTACTTC.